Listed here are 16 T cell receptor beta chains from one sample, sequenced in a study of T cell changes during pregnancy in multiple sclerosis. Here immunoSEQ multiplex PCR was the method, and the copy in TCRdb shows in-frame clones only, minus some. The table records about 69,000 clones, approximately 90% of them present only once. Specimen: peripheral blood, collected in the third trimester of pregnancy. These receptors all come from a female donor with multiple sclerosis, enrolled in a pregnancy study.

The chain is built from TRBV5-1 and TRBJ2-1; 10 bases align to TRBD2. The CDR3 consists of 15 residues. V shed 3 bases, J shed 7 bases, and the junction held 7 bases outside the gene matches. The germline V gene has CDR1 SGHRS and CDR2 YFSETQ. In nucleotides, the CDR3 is TGCGCCAGCAGCTCTCTAGCGGGGGTGTGGAATGAGCAGTTCTTC. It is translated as CASSSLAGVWNEQFF.

In nucleotides, the CDR3 is TGTGCCAGTAGTATCGGGAGGAGGGTCGGCCAGCCCCAGCATTTT. It is translated as CASSIGRRVGQPQHF. The genes are TRBV19 and TRBJ1-5; no clear D. The CDR3 spans 15 residues. CDR1 LNHDA and CDR2 SQIVND come from the germline V gene (reference sequence). The ends were cut back, 3 bases at V and 7 bases at J, with 16 bases in the middle.

In DNA form, the CDR3 reads TGTGCCAGCAGTTTTGTACGGGGGGTAAGGGACGAGCAGTACTTC. Its translation is CASSFVRGVRDEQYF. The chain has TRBV28 and TRBJ2-7, with 7 bases fitting TRBD2. Germline values: CDR1 MDHEN, CDR2 SYDVKM. This CDR3 comprises 15 residues. With 3 bases clipped from V and 5 bases from J, the junction kept 10 bases outside the gene matches.

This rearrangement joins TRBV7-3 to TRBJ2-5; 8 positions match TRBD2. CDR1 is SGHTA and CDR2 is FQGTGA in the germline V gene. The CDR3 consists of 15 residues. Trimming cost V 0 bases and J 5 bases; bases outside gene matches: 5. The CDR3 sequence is CASSLTAGGGETQYF. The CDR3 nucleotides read TGTGCCAGCAGCTTAACGGCGGGGGGCGGGGAGACCCAGTACTTC.

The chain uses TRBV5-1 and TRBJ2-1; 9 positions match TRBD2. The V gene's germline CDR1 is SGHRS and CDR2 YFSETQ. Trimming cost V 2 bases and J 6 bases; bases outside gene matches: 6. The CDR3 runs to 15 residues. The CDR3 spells CASSFGSSGANEQFF. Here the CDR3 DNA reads TGCGCCAGCAGCTTTGGATCTAGCGGGGCCAATGAGCAGTTCTTC.

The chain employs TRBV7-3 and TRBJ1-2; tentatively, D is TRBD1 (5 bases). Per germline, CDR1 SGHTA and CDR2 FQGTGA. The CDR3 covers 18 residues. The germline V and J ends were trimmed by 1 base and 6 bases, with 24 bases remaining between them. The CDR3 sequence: CASSLIMSGVGKADGYTF. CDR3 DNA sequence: TGTGCCAGCAGCTTAATTATGTCGGGGGTCGGGAAGGCAGATGGCTACACCTTC. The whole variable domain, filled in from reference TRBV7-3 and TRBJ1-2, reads GAGVSQTPSNKVTEKGKYVELRCDPISGHTALYWYRQSLGQGPEFLIYFQGTGAADDSGLPNDRFFAVRPEGSVSTLKIQRTERGDSAVYLCASSLIMSGVGKADGYTFGSGTRLTVV.

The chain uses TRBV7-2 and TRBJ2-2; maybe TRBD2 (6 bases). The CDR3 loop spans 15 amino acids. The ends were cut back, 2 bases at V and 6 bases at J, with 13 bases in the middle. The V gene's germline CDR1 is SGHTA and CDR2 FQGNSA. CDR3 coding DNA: TGTGCCAGCAGCTTATCTGTGGGAGGTTCCGGGGAGCTGTTTTTT. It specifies CASSLSVGGSGELFF.

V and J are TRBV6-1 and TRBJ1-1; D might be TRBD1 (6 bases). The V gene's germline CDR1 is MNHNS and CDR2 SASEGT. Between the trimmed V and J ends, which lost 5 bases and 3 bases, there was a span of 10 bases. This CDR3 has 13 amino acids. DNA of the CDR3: TGTGCCAGCAGTAAAACAGGGTACACTGAAGCTTTCTTT. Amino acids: CASSKTGYTEAFF.

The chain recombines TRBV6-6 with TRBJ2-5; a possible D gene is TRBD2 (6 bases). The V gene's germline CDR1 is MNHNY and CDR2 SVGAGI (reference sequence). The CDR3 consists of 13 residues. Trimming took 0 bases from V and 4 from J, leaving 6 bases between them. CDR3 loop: CASSYSGGETQYF. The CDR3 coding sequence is TGTGCCAGCAGTTACTCCGGGGGAGAGACCCAGTACTTC.

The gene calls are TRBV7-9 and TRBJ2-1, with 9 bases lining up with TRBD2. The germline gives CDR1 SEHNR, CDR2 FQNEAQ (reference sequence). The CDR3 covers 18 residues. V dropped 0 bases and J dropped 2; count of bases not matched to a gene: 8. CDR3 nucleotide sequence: TGTGCCAGCAGCTTAGCGCGGCTTGGCGGGGGGGCCTACAATGAGCAGTTCTTC. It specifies CASSLARLGGGAYNEQFF.

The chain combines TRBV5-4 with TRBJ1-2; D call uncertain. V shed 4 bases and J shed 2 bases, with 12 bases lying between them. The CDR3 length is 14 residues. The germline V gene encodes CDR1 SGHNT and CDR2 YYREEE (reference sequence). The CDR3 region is CASSPDGSNYGYTF. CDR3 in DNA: TGTGCCAGCAGCCCAGACGGGTCGAACTATGGCTACACCTTC.

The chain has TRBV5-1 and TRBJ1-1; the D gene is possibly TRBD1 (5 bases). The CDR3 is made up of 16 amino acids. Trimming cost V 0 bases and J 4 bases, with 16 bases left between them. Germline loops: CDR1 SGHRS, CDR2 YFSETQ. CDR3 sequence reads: CASSLVSLGHSTEAFF. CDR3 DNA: TGCGCCAGCAGCTTGGTTTCCCTGGGGCATAGCACTGAAGCTTTCTTT.

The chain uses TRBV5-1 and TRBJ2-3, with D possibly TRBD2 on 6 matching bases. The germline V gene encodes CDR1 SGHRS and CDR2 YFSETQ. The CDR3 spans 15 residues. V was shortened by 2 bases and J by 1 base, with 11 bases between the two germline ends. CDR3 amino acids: CASSFGGVGTDTQYF. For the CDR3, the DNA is TGCGCCAGCAGCTTCGGCGGGGTAGGCACAGATACGCAGTATTTT.

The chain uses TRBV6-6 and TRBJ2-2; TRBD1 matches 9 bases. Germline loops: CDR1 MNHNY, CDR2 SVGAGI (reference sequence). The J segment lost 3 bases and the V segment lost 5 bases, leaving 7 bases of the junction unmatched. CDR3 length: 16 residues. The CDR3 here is CASSRTGTGYTGELFF. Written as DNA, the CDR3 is TGTGCCAGCAGTCGTACCGGGACAGGGTACACCGGGGAGCTGTTTTTT.

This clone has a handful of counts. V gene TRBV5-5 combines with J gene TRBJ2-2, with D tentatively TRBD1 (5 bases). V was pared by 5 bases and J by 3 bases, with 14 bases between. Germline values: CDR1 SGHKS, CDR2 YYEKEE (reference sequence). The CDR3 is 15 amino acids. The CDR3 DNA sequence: TGTGCCAGCAGAACGCAGGGCTGGGACACCGGGGAGCTGTTTTTT. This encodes CASRTQGWDTGELFF.

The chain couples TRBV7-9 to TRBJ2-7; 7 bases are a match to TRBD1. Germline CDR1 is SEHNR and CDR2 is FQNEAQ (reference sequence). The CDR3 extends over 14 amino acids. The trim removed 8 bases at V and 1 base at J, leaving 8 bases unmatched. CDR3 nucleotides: TGTGCCAGCGGTCTTCGCAGGGGGTCCTACGAGCAGTACTTC. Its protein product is CASGLRRGSYEQYF.